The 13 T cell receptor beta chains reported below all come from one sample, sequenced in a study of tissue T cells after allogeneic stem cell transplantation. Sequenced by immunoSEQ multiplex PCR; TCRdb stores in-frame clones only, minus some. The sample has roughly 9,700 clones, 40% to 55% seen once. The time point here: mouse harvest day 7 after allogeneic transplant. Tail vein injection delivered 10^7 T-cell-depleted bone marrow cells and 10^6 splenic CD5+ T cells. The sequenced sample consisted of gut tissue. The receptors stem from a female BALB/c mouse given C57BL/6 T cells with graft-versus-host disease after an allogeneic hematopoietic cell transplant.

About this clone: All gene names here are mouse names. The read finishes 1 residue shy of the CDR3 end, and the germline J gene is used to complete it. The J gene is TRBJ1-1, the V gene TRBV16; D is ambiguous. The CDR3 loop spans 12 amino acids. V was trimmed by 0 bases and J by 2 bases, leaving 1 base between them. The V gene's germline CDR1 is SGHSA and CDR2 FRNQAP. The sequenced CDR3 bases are TGTGCAAGCAGCTTAGATAACACAGAAGTCTTC. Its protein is CASSLDNTEVF. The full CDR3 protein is CASSLDNTEVFF.

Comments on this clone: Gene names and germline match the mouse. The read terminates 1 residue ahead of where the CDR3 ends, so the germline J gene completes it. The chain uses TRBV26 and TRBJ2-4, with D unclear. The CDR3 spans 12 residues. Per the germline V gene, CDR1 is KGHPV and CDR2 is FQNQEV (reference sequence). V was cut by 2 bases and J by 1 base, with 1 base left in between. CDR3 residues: CASSLRQNTLYF. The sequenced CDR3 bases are TGTGCCAGCAGTCTGCGTCAAAACACCTTGTAC.

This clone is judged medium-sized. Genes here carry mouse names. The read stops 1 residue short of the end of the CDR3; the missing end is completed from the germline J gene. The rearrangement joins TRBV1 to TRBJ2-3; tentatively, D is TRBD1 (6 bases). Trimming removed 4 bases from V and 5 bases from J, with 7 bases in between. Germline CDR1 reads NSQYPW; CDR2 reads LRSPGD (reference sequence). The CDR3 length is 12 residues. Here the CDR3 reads CTCSEQGETLYF. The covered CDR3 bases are TGCACCTGCAGTGAACAGGGAGAAACGCTGTAT.

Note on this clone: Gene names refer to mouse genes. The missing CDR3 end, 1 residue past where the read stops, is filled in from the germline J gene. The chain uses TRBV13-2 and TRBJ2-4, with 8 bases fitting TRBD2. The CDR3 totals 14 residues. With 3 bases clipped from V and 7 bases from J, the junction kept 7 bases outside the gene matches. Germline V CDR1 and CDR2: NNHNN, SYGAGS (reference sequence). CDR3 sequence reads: CASGGGGGVDTLYF. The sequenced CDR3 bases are TGTGCCAGCGGTGGAGGGGGGGGCGTGGACACCTTGTAC.

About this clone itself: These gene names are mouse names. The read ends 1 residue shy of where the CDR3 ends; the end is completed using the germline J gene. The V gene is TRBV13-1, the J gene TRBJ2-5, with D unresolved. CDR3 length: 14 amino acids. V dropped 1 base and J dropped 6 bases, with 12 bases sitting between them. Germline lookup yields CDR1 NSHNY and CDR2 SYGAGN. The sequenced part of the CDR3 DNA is TGTGCCAGCAGTGATCCCCAACGGGTGGACACCCAGTAC. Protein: CASSDPQRVDTQY. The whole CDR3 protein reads CASSDPQRVDTQYF.

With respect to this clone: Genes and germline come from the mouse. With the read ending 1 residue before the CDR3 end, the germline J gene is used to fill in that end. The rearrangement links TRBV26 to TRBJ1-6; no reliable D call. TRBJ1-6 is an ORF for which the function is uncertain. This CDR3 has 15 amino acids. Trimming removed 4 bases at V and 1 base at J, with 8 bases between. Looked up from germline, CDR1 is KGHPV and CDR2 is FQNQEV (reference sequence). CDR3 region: CASSPVRSYNSPLYF. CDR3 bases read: TGTGCCAGCAGTCCCGTCAGGTCCTATAATTCGCCCCTCTAC.

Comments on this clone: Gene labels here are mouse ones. CDR3 residues: CASSTGGQDTQYF. CDR3 DNA, as far as it was read: TGTGCCAGCAGTACAGGGGGGCAAGACACCCAGTAC. This chain connects TRBV13-1 to TRBJ2-5; 8 positions agree with TRBD1. The read terminates 1 residue ahead of where the CDR3 ends, so the germline J gene completes it. The trim removed 4 bases at V and 3 bases at J, leaving 1 base unmatched. Germline V CDR1 and CDR2: NSHNY, SYGAGN. CDR3 length: 13 residues.

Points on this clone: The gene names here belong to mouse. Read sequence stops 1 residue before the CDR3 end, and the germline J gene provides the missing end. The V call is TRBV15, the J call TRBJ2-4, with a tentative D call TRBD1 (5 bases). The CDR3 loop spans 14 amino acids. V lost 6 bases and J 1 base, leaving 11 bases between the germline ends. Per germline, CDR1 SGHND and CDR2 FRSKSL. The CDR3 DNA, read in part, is TGTGCCAGCAGCCTCGACAGACGTCAAAACACCTTGTAC. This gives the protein CASSLDRRQNTLY. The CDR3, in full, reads CASSLDRRQNTLYF.

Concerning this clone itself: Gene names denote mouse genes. Incomplete CDR3 DNA: TGTGCCAGCAGTCTGTATACAACAAACTCCGACTACACC. It translates to CASSLYTTNSDYT. The CDR3 in full is CASSLYTTNSDYTF. V usage is TRBV24 and J usage is TRBJ1-2; D is ambiguous. The sequenced fragment ends 1 residue before the CDR3 boundary, so the rest is inferred from the germline J gene. Trimming removed 0 bases at V and 0 bases at J, with 5 bases between. The CDR3 is made up of 14 amino acids. Germline V gene lookup returns CDR1 KGHTA and CDR2 FRNEEI.

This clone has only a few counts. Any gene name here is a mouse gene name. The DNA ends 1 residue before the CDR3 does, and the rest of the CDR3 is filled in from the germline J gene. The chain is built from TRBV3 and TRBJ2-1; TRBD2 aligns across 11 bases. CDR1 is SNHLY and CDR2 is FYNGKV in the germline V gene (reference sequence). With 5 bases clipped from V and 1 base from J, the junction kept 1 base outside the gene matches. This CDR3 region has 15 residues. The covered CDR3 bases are TGTGCCAGCAGCCGGGACTGGGGGAACTATGCTGAGCAGTTC. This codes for CASSRDWGNYAEQF. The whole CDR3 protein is CASSRDWGNYAEQFF.

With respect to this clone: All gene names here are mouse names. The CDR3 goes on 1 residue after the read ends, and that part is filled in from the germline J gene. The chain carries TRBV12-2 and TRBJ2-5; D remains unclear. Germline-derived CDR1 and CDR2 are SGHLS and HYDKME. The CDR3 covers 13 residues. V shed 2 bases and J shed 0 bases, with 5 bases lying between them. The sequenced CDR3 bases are TGTGCCAGCTCTCCAAATAACCAAGACACCCAGTAC. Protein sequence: CASSPNNQDTQY. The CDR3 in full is CASSPNNQDTQYF.

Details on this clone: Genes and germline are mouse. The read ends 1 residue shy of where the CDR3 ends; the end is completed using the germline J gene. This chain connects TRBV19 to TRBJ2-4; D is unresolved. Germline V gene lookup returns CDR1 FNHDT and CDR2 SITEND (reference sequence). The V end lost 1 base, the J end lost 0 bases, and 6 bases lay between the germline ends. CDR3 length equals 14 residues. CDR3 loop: CASSITTSQNTLYF. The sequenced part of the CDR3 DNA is TGTGCCAGCAGTATAACAACTAGTCAAAACACCTTGTAC. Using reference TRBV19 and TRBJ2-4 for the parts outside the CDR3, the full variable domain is GGIITQTPKFLIGQEGQKLTLKCQQNFNHDTMYWYRQDSGKGLRLIYYSITENDLQKGDLSEGYDASREKKSSFSLTVTSAQKNEMAVFLCASSITTSQNTLYFGAGTRLSVL.

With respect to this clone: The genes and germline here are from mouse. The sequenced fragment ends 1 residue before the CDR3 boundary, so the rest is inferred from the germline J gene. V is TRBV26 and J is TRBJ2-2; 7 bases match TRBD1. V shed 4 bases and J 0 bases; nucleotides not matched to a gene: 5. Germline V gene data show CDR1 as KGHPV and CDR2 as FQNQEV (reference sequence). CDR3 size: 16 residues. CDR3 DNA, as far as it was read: TGTGCCAGCAGTCCTCCCGGGACAGCAAACACCGGGCAGCTCTAC. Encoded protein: CASSPPGTANTGQLY. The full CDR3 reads CASSPPGTANTGQLYF.